The sample holds a few counts of the clone carrying this T cell receptor (beta chain). The V gene lost 0 bases and the J gene lost 4 bases, with 9 bases spanning the gap. The CDR3 has 14 residues. Germline-derived CDR1 and CDR2 are SGDLS and YYNGEE. The data stem from a study of blood T cell repertoires in COVID-19. Authors' analysis steps: Amplification of reference gene primers provided the estimated nucleated cell counts. TCRdb keeps only in-frame clones here, not all; method: immunoSEQ multiplex PCR. V and J calls and clone size are given by that table; D and trimming were obtained from the DNA. The data contain around 45,000 clones, under 95% of them singletons.

The specimen was peripheral blood. The V gene is TRBV9, the J gene TRBJ2-3; the D is unclear. The clonotype originates from a man in his sixties or seventies with active COVID-19. Here the CDR3 reads CASSVDLVSDTQYF. Written as DNA, the CDR3 is TGTGCCAGCAGCGTAGACCTAGTTTCAGATACGCAGTATTTT. Looking up the rest from reference TRBV9 and TRBJ2-3 gives the full variable domain: DSGVTQTPKHLITATGQRVTLRCSPRSGDLSVYWYQQSLDQGLQFLIQYYNGEERAKGNILERFSAQQFPDLHSELNLSSLELGDSALYFCASSVDLVSDTQYFGPGTRLTVL.